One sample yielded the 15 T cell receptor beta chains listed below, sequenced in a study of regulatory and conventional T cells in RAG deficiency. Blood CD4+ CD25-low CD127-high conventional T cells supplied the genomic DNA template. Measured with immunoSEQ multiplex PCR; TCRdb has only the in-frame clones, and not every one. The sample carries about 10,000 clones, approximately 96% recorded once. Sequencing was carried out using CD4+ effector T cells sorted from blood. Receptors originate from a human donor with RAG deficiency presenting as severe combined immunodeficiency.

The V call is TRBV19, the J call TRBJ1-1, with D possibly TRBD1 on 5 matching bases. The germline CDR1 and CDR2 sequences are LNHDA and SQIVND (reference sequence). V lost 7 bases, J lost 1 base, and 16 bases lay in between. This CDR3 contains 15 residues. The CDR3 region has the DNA TGTGCCAGTATTCATCTCGGGGGGTCGAACACTGAAGCTTTCTTT. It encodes CASIHLGGSNTEAFF.

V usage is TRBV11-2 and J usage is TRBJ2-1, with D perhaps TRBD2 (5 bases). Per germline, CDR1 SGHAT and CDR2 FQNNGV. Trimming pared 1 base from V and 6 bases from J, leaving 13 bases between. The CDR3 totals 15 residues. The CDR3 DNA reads TGTGCCAGCAGCTTAGCCCCTAGCTCCGGCAATGAGCAGTTCTTC. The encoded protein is CASSLAPSSGNEQFF.

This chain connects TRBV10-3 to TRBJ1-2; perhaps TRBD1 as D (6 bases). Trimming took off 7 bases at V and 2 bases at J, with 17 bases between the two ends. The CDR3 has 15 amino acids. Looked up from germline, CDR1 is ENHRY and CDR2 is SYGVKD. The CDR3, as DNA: TGTGCCATCACCAGGCAAAGGACAGTCAACTATGGCTACACCTTC. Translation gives CAITRQRTVNYGYTF.

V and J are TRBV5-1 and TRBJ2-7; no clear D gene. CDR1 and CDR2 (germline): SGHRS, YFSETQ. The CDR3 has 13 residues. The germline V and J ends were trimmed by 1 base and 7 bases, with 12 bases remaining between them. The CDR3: CASSLPGRWEQYF. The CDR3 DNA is TGCGCCAGCAGCTTGCCGGGCCGATGGGAGCAGTACTTC.

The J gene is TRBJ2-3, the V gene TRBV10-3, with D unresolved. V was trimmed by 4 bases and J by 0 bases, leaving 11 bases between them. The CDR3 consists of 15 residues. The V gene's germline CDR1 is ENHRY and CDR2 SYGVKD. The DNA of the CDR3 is TGTGCCATCAGTGGACCCTCTACTAGCACAGATACGCAGTATTTT. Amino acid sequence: CAISGPSTSTDTQYF.

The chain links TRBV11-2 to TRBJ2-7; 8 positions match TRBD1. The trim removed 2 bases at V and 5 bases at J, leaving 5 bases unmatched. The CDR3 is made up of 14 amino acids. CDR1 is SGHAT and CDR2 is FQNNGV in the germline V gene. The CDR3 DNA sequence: TGTGCCAGCAGCTTACGGGACAGGCTGGACGAGCAGTACTTC. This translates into CASSLRDRLDEQYF.

The CDR3 coding sequence is TGTGCCAGCAGCTTGGGCCCAGGGGCGGCAGATACGCAGTATTTT. Its protein product is CASSLGPGAADTQYF. V is TRBV5-4 and J is TRBJ2-3, with a weak D call TRBD1 (6 bases). This CDR3 is 15 amino acids long. Trimming pared 0 bases from V and 4 bases from J, leaving 12 bases between. CDR1 is SGHNT, CDR2 YYREEE, per germline (reference sequence).

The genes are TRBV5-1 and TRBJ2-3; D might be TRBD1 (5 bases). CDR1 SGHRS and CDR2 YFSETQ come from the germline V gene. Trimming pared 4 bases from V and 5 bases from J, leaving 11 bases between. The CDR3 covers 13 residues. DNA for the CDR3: TGCGCCAGCAGCGTCAGGGTAGGAGATACGCAGTATTTT. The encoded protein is CASSVRVGDTQYF. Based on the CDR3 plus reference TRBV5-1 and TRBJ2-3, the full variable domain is KAGVTQTPRYLIKTRGQQVTLSCSPISGHRSVSWYQQTPGQGLQFLFEYFSETQRNKGNFPGRFSGRQFSNSRSEMNVSTLELGDSALYLCASSVRVGDTQYFGPGTRLTVL.

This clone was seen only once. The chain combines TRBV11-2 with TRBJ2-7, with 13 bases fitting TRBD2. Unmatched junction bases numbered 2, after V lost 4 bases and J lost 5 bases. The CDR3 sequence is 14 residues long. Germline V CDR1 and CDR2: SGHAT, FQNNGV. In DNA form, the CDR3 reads TGTGCCAGCAGCTGGACTAGCGGGAGTCACGAGCAGTACTTC. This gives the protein CASSWTSGSHEQYF.

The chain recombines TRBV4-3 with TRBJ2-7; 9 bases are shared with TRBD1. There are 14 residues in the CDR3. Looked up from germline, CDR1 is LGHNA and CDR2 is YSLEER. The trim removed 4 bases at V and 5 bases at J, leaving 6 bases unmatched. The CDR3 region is CASSRGQGWDEQYF. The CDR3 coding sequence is TGCGCCAGCAGCCGGGGACAGGGCTGGGACGAGCAGTACTTC.

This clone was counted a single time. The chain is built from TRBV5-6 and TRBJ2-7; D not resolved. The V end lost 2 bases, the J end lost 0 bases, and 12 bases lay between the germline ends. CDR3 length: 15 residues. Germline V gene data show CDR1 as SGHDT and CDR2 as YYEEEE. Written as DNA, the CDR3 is TGTGCCAGCAGCTTTATGGGCGTGGACTCCTACGAGCAGTACTTC. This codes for CASSFMGVDSYEQYF.

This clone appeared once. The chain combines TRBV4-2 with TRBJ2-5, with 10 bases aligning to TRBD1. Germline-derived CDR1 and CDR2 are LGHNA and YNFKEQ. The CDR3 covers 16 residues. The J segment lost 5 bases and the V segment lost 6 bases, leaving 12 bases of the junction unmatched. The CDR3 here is CASSGATTGGWETQYF. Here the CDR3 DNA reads TGTGCCAGCAGTGGGGCTACGACAGGGGGCTGGGAGACCCAGTACTTC.

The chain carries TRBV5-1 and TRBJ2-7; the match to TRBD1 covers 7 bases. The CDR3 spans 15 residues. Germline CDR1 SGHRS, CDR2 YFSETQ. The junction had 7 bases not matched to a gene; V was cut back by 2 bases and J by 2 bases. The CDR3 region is CASSFQGDGAYEQYF. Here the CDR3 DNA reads TGCGCCAGCAGCTTTCAGGGGGACGGAGCCTACGAGCAGTACTTC.

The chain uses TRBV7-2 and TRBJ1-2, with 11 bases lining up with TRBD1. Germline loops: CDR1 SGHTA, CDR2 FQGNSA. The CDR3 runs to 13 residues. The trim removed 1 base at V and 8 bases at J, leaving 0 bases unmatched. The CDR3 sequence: CASSLGTGGGYTF. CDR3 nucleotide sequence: TGTGCCAGCAGCTTAGGGACAGGGGGCGGCTACACCTTC.

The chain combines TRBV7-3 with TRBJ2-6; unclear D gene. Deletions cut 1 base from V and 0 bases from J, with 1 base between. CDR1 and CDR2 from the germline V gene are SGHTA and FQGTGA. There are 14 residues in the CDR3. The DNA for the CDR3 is TGTGCCAGCAGCTTAAGCTCTGGGGCCAACGTCCTGACTTTC. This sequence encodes CASSLSSGANVLTF.